This TCR beta chain originates from a study of beta chain features in type 1 diabetes. Findings of the study overall: Cells with high TCR expression could be over-represented by cDNA sequencing. TCRB CDR3 length was moderately but significantly reduced in all four CD4+ subsets of Type 1 diabetes patients.

What was sequenced were expressed TCRB transcripts, since all of the isolated RNA had been reverse transcribed. The method was immunoSEQ multiplex PCR; TCRdb's version includes in-frame clones alone and lacks a portion of them. The sample has about 660,000 clones, around 15% seen once; the top ten hold nearly 0.04%. Germline assignment: CDR1 SGHTA and CDR2 FQGTGA. This CDR3 is 13 amino acids long. Trimming cost V 5 bases and J 4 bases, with 11 bases left between them. Concerning this clone itself: As yet, its antigen is unknown.

The sample comprised naive CD4+ T cells from blood. The chain employs TRBV7-3 and TRBJ2-5; D is ambiguous. The TCR sequence derives from a man in his late teens or twenties with type 1 diabetes. CDR3 nucleotide sequence: TGTGCCAGCAGCCCAACAGTTCGAGAGACCCAGTACTTC. Its translation: CASSPTVRETQYF.